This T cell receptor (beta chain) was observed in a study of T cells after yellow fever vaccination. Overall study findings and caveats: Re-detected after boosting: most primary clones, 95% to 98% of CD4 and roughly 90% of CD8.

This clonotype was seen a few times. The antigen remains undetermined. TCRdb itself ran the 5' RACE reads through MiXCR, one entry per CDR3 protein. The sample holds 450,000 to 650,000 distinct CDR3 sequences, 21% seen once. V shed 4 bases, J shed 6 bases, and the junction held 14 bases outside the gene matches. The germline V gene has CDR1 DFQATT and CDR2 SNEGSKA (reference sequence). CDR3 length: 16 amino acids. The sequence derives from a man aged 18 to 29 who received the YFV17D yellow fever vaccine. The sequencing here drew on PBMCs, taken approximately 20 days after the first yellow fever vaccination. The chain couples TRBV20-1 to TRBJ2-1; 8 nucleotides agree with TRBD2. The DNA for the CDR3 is TGCAGTGCTATCCCGGTTGCGGGGGGCAGGATCAATGAGCAGTTCTTC. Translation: CSAIPVAGGRINEQFF.